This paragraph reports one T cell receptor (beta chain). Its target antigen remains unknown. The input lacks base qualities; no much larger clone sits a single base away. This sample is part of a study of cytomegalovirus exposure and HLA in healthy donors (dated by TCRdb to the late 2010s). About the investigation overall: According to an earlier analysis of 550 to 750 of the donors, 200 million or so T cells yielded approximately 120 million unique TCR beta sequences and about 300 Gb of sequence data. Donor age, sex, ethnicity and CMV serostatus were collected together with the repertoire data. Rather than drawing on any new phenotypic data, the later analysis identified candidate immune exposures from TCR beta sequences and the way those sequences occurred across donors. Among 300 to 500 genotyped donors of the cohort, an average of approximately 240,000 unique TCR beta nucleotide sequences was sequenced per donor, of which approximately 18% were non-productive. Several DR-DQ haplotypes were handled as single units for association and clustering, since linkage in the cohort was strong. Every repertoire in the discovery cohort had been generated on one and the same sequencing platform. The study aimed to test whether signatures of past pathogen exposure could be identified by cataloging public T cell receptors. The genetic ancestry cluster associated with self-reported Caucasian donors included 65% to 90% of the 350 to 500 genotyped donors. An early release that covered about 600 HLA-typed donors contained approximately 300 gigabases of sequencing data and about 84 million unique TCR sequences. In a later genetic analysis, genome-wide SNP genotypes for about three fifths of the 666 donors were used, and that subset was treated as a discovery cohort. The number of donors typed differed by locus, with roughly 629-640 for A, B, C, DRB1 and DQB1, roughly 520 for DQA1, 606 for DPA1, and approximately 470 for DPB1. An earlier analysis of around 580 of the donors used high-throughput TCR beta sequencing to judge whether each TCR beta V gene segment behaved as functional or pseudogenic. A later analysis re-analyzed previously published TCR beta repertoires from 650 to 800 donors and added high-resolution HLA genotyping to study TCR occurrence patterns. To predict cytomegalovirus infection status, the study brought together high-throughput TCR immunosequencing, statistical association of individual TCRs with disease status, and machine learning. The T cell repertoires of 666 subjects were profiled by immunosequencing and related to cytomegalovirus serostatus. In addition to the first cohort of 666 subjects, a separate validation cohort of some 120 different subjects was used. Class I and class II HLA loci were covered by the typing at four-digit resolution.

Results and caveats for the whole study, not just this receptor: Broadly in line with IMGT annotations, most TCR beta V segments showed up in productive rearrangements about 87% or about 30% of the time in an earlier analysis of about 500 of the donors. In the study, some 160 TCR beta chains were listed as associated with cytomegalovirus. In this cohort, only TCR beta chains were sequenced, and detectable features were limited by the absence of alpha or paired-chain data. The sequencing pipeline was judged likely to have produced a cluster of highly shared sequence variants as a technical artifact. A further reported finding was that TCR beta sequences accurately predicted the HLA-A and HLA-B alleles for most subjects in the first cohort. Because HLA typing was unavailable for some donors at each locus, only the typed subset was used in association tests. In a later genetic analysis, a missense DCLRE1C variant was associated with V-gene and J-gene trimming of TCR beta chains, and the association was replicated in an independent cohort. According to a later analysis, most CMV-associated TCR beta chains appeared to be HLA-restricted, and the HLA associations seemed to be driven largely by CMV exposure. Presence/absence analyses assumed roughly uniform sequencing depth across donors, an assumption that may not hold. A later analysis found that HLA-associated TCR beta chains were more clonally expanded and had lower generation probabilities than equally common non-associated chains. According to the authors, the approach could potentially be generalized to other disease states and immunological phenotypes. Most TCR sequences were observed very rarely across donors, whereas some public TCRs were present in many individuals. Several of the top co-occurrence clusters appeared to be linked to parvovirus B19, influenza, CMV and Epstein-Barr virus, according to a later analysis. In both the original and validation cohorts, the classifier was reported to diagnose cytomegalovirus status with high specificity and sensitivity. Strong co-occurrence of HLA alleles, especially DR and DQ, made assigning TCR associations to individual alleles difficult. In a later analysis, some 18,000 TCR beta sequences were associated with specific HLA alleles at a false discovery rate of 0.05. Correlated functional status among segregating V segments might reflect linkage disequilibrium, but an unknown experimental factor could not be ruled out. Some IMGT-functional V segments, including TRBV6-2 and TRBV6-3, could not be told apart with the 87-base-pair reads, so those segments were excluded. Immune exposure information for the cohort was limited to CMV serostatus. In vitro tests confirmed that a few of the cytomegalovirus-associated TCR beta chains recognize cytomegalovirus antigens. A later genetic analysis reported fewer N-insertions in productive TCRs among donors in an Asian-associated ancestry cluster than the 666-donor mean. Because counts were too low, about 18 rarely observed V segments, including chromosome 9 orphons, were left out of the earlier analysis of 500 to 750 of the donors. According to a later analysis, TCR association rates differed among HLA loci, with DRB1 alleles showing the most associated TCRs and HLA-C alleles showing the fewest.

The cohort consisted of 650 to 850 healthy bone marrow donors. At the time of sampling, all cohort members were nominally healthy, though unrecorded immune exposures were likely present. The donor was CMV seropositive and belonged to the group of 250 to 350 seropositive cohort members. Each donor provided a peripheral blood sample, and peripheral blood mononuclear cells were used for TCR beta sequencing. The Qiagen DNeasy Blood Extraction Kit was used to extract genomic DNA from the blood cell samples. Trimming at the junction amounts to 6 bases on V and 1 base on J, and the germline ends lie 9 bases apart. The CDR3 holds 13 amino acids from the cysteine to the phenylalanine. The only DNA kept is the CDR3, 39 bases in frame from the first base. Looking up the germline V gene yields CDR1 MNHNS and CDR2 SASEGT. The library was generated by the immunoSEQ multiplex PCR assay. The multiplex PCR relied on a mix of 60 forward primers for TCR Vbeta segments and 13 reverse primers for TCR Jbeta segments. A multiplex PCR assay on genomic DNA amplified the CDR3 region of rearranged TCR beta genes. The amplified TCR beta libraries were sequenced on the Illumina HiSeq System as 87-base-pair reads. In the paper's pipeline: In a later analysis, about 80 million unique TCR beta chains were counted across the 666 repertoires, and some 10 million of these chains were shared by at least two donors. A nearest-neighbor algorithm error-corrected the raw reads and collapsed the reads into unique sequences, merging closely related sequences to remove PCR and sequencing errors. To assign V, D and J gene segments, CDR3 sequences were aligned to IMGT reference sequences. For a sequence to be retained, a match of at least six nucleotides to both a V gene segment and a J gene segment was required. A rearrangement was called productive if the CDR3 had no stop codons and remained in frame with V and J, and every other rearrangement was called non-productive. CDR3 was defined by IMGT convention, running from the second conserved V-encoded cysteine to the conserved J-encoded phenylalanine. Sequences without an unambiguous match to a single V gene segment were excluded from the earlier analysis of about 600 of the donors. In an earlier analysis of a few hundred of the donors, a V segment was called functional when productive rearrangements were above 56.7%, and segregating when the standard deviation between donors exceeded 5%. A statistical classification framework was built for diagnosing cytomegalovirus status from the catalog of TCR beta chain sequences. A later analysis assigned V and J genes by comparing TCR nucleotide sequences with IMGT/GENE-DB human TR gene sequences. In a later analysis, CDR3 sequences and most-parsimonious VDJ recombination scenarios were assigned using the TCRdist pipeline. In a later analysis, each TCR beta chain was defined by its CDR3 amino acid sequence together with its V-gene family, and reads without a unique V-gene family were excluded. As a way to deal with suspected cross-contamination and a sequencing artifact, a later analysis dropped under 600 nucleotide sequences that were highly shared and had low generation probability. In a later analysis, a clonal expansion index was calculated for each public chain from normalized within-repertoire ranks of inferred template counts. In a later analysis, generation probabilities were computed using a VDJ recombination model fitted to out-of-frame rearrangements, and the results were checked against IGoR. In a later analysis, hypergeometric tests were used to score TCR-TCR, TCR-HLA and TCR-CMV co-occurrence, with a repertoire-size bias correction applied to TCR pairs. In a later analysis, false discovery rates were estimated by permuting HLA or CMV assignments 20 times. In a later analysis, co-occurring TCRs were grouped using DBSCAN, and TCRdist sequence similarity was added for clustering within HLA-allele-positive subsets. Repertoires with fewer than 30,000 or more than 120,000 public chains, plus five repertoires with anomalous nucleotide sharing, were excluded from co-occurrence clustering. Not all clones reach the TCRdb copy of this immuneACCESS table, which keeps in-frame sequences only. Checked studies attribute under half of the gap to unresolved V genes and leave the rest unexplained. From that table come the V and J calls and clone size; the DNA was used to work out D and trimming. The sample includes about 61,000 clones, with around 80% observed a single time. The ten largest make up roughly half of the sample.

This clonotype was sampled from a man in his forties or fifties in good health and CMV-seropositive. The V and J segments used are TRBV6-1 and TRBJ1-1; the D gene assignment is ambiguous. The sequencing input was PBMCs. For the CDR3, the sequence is CASSTTANTEAFF. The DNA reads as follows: TGTGCCAGCAGCACCACAGCGAACACTGAAGCTTTCTTT.